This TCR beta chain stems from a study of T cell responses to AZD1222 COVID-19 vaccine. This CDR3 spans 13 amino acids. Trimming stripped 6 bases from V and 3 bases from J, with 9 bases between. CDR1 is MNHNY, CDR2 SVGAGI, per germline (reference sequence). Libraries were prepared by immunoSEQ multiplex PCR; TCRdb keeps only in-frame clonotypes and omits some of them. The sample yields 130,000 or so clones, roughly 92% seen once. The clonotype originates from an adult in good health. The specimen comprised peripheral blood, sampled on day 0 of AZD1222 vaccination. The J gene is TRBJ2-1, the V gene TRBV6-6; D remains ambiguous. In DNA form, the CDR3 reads TGTGCCAGCAGCCCCTTAGACTACAATGAGCAGTTCTTC. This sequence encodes CASSPLDYNEQFF.